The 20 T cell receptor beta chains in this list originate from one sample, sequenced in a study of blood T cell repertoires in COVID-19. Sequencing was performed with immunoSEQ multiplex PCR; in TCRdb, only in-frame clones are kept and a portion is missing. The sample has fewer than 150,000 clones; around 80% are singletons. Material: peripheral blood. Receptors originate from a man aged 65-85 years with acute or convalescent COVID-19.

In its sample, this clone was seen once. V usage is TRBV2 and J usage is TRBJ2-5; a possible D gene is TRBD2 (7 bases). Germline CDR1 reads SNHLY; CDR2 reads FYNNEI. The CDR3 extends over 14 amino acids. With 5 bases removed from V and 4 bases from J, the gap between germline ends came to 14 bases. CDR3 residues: CASSRGAFGETQYF. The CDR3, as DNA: TGTGCCAGCAGTCGGGGGGCGTTTGGAGAGACCCAGTACTTC.

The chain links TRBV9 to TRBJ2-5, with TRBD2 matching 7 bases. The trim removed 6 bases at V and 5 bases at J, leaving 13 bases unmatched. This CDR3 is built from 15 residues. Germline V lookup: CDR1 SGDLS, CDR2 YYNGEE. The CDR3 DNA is TGTGCCAGCAACCACGGGGCTAGCGGAATCGAGACCCAGTACTTC. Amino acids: CASNHGASGIETQYF.

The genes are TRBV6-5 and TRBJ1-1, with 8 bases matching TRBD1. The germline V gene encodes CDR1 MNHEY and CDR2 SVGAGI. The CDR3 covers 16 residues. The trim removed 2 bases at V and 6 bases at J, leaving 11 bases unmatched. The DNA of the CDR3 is TGTGCCAGCAGTTACAATCCGGGACAGGTAGCTTCTGAAGCTTTCTTT. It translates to CASSYNPGQVASEAFF.

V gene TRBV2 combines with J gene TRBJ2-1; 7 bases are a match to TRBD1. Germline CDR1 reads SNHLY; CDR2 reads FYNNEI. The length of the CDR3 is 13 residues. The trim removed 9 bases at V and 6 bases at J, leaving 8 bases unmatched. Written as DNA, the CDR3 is TGTGCCAGATCGAGGGACAGAACCAATGAGCAGTTCTTC. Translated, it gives CARSRDRTNEQFF.

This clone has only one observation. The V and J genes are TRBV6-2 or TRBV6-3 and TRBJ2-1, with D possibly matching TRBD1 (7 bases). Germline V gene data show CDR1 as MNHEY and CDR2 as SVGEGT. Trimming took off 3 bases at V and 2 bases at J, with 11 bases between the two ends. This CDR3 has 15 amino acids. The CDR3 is CASSYTRGAYNEQFF. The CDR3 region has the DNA TGTGCCAGCAGTTATACCAGGGGGGCCTACAATGAGCAGTTCTTC.

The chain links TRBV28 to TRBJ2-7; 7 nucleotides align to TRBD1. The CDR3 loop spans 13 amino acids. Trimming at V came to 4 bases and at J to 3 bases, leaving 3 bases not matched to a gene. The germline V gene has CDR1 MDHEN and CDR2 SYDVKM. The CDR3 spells CASSYSGGYEQYF. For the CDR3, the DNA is TGTGCCAGCAGTTACTCAGGGGGCTACGAGCAGTACTTC. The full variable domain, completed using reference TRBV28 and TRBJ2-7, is DVKVTQSSRYLVKRTGEKVFLECVQDMDHENMFWYRQDPGLGLRLIYFSYDVKMKEKGDIPEGYSVSREKKERFSLILESASTNQTSMYLCASSYSGGYEQYFGPGTRLTVT.

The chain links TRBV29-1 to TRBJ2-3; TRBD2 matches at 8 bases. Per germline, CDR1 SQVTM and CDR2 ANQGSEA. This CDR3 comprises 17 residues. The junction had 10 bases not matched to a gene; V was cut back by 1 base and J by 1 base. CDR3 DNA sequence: TGCAGCGTTGAAGGGGGGGTAGCGGGGATTGGCACAGATACGCAGTATTTT. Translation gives CSVEGGVAGIGTDTQYF.

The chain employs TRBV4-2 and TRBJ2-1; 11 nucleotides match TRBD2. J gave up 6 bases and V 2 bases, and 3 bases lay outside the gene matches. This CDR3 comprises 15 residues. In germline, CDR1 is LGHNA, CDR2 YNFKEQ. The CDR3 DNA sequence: TGTGCCAGCAGCCAAATTAGCGGGGGGGGCAATGAGCAGTTCTTC. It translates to CASSQISGGGNEQFF.

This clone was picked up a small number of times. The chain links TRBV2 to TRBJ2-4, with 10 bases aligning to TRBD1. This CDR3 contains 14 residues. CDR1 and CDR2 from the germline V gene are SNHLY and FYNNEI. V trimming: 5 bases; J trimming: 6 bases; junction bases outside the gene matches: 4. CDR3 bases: TGTGCCAGCAGTAGACAGGGGGCCCGAAACATTCAGTACTTC. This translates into CASSRQGARNIQYF.

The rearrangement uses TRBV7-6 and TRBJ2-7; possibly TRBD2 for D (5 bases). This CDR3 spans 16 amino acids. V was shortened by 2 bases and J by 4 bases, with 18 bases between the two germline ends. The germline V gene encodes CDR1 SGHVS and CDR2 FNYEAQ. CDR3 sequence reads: CASSLFRGGPRYEQYF. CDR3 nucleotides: TGTGCCAGCAGCTTATTTCGCGGAGGTCCACGATACGAGCAGTACTTC.

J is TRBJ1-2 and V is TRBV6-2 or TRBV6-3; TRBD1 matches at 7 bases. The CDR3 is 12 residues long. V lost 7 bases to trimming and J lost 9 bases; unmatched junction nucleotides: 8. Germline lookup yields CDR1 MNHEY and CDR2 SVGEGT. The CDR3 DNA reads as TGTGCCAGCACCCCCCGACAGGGCCGCTACACCTTC. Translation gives CASTPRQGRYTF.

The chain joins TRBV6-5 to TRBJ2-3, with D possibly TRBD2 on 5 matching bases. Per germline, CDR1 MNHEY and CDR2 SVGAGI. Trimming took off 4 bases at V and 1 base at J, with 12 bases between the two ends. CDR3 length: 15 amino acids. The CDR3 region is CASSSLVSRTDTQYF. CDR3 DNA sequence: TGTGCCAGCAGTTCACTAGTCTCTCGCACAGATACGCAGTATTTT.

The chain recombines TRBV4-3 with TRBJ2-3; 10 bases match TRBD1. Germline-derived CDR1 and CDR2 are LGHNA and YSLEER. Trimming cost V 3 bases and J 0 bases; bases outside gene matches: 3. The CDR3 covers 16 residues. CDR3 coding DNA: TGCGCCAGCAGCCAGAGGGACAGGGGTAGCACAGATACGCAGTATTTT. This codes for CASSQRDRGSTDTQYF.

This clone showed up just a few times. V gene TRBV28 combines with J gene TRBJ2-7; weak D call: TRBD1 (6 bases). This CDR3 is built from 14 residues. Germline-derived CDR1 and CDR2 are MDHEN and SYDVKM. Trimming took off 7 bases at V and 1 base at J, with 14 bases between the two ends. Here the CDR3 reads CASILSGTSYEQYF. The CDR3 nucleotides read TGTGCCAGCATCCTCTCTGGGACATCCTACGAGCAGTACTTC.

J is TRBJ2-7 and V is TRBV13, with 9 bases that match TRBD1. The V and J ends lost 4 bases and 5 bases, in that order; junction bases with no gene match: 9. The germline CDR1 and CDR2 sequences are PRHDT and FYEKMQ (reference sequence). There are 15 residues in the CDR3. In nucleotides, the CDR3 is TGTGCCAGCAGCTCCCGGGACAGGGTAGAACACGAGCAGTACTTC. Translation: CASSSRDRVEHEQYF.

The CDR3: CASSIPGGASYEQYF. CDR3 nucleotides: TGTGCCAGTAGTATACCAGGGGGCGCGTCCTACGAGCAGTACTTC. This rearrangement joins TRBV19 to TRBJ2-7, with 8 bases that match TRBD1. This CDR3 comprises 15 residues. Germline V lookup: CDR1 LNHDA, CDR2 SQIVND (reference sequence). The V segment lost 2 bases and the J segment 1 base; nucleotides outside the gene matches: 4.

The CDR3 DNA sequence: TGTGCTAGTGGTACCTGGGCGGGGGACACTGAAGCTTTCTTT. Amino acid sequence: CASGTWAGDTEAFF. V and J are TRBV12-5 and TRBJ1-1; D possibly corresponds to TRBD1 (5 bases). The CDR3 loop spans 14 amino acids. CDR1 and CDR2 (germline): LGHNT, FRNRAP. V gave up 5 bases and J gave up 3 bases, with 13 bases separating them.

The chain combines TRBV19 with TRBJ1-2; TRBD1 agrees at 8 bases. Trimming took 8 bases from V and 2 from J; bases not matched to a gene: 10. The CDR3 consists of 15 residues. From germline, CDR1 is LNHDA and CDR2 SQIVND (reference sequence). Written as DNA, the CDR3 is TGTGCCAGTTCCCTCGACAGGGGACGAAACTATGGCTACACCTTC. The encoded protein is CASSLDRGRNYGYTF.

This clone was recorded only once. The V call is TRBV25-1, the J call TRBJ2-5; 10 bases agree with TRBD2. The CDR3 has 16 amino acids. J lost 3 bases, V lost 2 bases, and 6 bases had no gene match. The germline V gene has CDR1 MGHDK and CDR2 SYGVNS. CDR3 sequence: CASSELAGVGKETQYF. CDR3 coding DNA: TGTGCCAGCAGTGAACTAGCGGGAGTGGGGAAAGAGACCCAGTACTTC.

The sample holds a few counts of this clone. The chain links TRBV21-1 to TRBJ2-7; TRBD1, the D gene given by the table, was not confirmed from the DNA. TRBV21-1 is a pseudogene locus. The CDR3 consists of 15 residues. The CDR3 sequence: CASTPPRGPNYEQYF. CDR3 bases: TGTGCCAGCACCCCGCCCAGGGGGCCTAACTACGAGCAGTACTTC.